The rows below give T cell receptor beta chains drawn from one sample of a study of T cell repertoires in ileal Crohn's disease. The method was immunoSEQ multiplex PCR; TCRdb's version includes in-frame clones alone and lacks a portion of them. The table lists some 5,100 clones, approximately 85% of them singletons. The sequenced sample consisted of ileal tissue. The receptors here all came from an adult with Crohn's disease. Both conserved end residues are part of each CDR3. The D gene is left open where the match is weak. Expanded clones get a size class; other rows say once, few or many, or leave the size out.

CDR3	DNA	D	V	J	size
CASSLVPGGFYGYTF	TGTGCCAGCAGCTTAGTGCCAGGGGGCTTCTATGGCTACACCTTC	TRBD1	TRBV7-2	TRBJ1-2	.
CASSPSTSSSYEQYF	TGTGCCAGCTCACCTTCGACATCCTCCTCCTACGAGCAGTACTTC	.	TRBV18	TRBJ2-7	.
CASSPGWTSGGDTSSYNEQFF	TGCGCCAGCAGCCCCGGCTGGACTAGCGGGGGGGATACGAGCTCCTACAATGAGCAGTTCTTC	TRBD2	TRBV5-1	TRBJ2-1	.
CASSESGGGADTQYF	TGTGCCAGCAGTGAAAGCGGGGGAGGGGCAGATACGCAGTATTTT	TRBD2	TRBV25-1	TRBJ2-3	.
CASSNGGAHTEAFF	TGTGCCAGCAGTAATGGGGGGGCACACACTGAAGCTTTCTTT	.	TRBV28	TRBJ1-1	.
CASSLALNSFSYEQYF	TGTGCCAGCAGTTTGGCGTTAAACAGTTTTTCCTACGAGCAGTACTTC	.	TRBV27	TRBJ2-7	.
CASSLGSSEAQYF	TGTGCCAGCAGCTTAGGGTCCAGCGAGGCGCAGTACTTC	.	TRBV7-2	TRBJ2-7	few
CATSWGGAVYEQYF	TGTGCCACTTCTTGGGGGGGGGCTGTGTACGAGCAGTACTTC	.	TRBV28	TRBJ2-7	.
CASSPPTGGKYEQYF	TGTGCCAGCTCACCTCCGACAGGGGGCAAGTACGAGCAGTACTTC	TRBD1	TRBV18	TRBJ2-7	.
CASSSGNVGGGYTF	TGCGCCAGCAGCTCCGGAAACGTGGGAGGAGGCTACACCTTC	.	TRBV5-1	TRBJ1-2	.